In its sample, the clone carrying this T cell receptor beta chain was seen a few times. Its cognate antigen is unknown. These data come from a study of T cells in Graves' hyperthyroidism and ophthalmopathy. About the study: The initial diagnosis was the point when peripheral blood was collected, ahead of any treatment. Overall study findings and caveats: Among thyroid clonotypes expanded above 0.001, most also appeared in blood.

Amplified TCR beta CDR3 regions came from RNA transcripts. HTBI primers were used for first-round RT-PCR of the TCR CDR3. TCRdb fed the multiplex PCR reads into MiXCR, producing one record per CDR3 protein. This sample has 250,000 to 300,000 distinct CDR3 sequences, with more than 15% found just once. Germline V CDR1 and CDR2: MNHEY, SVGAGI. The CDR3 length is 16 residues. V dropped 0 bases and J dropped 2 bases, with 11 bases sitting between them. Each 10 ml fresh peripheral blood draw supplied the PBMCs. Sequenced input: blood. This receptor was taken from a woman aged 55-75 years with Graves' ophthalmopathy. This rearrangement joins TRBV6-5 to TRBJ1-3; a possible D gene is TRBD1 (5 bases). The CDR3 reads CASSYSQGMTGNTIYF. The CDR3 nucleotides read TGTGCCAGCAGTTACTCGCAGGGCATGACTGGAAACACCATATATTTT.